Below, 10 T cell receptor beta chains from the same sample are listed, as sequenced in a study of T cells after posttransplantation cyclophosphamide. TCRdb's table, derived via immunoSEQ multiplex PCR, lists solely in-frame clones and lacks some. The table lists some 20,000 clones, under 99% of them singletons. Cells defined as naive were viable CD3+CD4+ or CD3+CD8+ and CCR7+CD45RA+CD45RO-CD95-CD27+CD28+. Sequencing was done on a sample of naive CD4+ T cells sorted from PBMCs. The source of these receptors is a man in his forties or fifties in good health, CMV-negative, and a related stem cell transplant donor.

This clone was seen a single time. The CDR3 bases are TGCGCCAGCAGTGAGTCAGGAGGGGGCGAGACCCAGTACTTC. Residues: CASSESGGGETQYF. The chain combines TRBV10-1 with TRBJ2-7; weak D call: TRBD1 (7 bases). Near its end, the DNA agrees better with TRBJ2-5, so the J call may be wrong. The CDR3 has 14 residues. In germline, CDR1 is WNHNN, CDR2 SYGVQD (reference sequence).

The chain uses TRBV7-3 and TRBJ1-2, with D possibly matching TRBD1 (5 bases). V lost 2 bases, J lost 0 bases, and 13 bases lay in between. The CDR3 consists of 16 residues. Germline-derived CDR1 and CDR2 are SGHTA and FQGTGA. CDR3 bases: TGTGCCAGCAGCTTAGATGGGGCAGGTACTAACTATGGCTACACCTTC. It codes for CASSLDGAGTNYGYTF.

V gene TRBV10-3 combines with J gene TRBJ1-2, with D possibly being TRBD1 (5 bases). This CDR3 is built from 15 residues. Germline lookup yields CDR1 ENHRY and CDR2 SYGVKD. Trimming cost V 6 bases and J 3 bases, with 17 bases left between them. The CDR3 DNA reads TGTGCCATCAGCGCAGGGTTGGTTTCGGACTATGGCTACACCTTC. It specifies CAISAGLVSDYGYTF.

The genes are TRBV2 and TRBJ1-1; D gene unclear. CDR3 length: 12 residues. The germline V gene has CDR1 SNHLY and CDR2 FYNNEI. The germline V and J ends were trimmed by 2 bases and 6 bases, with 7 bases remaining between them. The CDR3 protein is CASSEWRAEAFF. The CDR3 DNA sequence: TGTGCCAGCAGTGAATGGAGGGCTGAAGCTTTCTTT.

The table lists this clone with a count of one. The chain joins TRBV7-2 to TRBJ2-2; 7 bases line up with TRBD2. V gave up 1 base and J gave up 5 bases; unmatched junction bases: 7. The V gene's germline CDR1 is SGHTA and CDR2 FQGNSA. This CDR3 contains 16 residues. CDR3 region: CASSLVGGSRTGELFF. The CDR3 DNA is TGTGCCAGCAGCTTAGTGGGGGGGAGTAGGACCGGGGAGCTGTTTTTT.

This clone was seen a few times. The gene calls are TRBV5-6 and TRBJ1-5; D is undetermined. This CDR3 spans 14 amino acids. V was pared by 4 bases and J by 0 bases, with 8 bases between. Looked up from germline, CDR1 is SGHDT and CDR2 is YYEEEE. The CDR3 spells CASSILNSNQPQHF. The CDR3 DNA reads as TGTGCCAGCAGCATTCTTAATAGCAATCAGCCCCAGCATTTT.

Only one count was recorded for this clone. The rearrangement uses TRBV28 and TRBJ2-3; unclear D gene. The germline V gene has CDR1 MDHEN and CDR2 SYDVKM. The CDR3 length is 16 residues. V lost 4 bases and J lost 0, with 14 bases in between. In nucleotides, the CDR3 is TGTGCCAGCAGTTCACCCTCCCAGGTCAGCACAGATACGCAGTATTTT. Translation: CASSSPSQVSTDTQYF.

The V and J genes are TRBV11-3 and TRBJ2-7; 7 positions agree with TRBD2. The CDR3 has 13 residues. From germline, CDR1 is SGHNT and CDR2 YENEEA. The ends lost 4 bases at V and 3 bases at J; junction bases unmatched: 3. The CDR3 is CASSSGGGYEQYF. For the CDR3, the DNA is TGTGCCAGCAGCTCCGGCGGGGGCTACGAGCAGTACTTC.

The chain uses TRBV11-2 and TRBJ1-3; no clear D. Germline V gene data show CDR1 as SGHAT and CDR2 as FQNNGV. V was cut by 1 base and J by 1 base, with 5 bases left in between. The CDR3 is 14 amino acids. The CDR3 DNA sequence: TGTGCCAGCAGCTTAGTACGGTCTGGAAACACCATATATTTT. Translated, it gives CASSLVRSGNTIYF.

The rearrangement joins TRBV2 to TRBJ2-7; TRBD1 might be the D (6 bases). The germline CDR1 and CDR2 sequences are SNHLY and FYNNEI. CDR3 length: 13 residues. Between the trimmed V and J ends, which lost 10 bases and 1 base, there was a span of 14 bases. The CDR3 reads CATGGDKSYEQYF. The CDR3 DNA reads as TGTGCCACCGGTGGGGACAAATCCTACGAGCAGTACTTC.